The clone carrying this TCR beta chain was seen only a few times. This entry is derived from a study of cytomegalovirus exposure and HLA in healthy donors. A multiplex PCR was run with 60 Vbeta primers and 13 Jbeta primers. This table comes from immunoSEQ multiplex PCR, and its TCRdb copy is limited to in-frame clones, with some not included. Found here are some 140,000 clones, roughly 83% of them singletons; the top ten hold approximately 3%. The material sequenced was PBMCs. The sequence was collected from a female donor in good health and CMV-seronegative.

The CDR3 loop reads CAWKVLGDRVTWGYTF. In nucleotides, the CDR3 is TGTGCCTGGAAAGTTTTGGGGGACAGGGTCACTTGGGGCTACACCTTC. The chain has TRBV30 and TRBJ1-2, with 9 positions matching TRBD1. The V segment lost 4 bases and the J segment 8 bases; nucleotides outside the gene matches: 17. The CDR3 is 16 residues long. CDR1 and CDR2 from the germline V gene are GTSNPN and SVGIG (reference sequence).